The 16 T cell receptor beta chains given below trace back to one sample, sequenced in a study of blood T cell repertoires in COVID-19 (dated by TCRdb to the early 2020s). The method was the immunoSEQ multiplex PCR assay. The immuneACCESS repertoire file appears here via TCRdb, limited to in-frame rearrangements. These files lack a portion of the clones; in checked studies, under half of the deficit traces to unresolved V genes, and the cause of the others is not known. The sample includes a few hundred thousand clones, with 86% observed a single time. The top ten clonotypes cover about 4% of the sample. The sequencing sample was made of PBMCs or T cells enriched from blood (not recorded which). All receptors derive from a woman aged 30 to 39 who had been exposed to COVID-19.

The chain couples TRBV6-5 to TRBJ1-3, with D possibly TRBD1 on 5 matching bases. This CDR3 has 15 residues. The germline gives CDR1 MNHEY, CDR2 SVGAGI. Between the trimmed V and J ends, which lost 7 bases and 6 bases, there was a span of 19 bases. DNA of the CDR3: TGTGCCAGCACCTCTGGGCAGGCGGGGGTAAACACCATATATTTT. Encoded protein: CASTSGQAGVNTIYF.

This clone was detected only once. V gene TRBV18 combines with J gene TRBJ2-2; 8 nucleotides match TRBD1. Trimming removed 0 bases from V and 3 bases from J; junction bases left unmatched: 6. The CDR3 totals 17 residues. CDR1 is KGHSH and CDR2 is LQKENI in the germline V gene. CDR3 sequence (DNA): TGTGCCAGCTCACCACCTGGGACAGGCGGCTACACCGGGGAGCTGTTTTTT. As protein: CASSPPGTGGYTGELFF.

This chain links TRBV5-8 with TRBJ1-1, with D perhaps matching TRBD1 (6 bases). The CDR3 runs to 15 residues. With 0 bases removed from V and 5 bases from J, the gap between germline ends came to 14 bases. From germline, CDR1 is SGHTS and CDR2 YDEGEE. For the CDR3, the DNA is TGTGCCAGCAGCTTGGCGAGACAGGTACTTACTGAAGCTTTCTTT. Translation: CASSLARQVLTEAFF.

The chain uses TRBV19 and TRBJ2-3, with TRBD2 identical over 8 bases. Germline CDR1 is LNHDA and CDR2 is SQIVND (reference sequence). CDR3 length: 17 amino acids. Trimming took 10 bases from V and 0 from J; bases not matched to a gene: 15. The CDR3 DNA reads as TGTGCCACCCGCCCGGCGGGGGGTAGGAGGAGCACAGATACGCAGTATTTT. It encodes CATRPAGGRRSTDTQYF.

The CDR3 nucleotides read TGTGCCAGCAGCGTAGATGACAGCTCTGGAAACACCATATATTTT. Translating it yields CASSVDDSSGNTIYF. The V call is TRBV9, the J call TRBJ1-3, with a weak D call TRBD1 (5 bases). Germline V CDR1 and CDR2: SGDLS, YYNGEE. The CDR3 contains 15 residues. V lost 0 bases, J lost 0 bases, and 7 bases lay in between.

The rearrangement joins TRBV19 to TRBJ1-2, with D unclear. This CDR3 has 13 residues. Germline-derived CDR1 and CDR2 are LNHDA and SQIVND (reference sequence). Trimming took 8 bases from V and 0 from J, leaving 10 bases between them. The CDR3 protein is CASQGGSNYGYTF. In DNA, the CDR3 is TGTGCCAGTCAAGGAGGATCTAACTATGGCTACACCTTC. Combining the CDR3 with reference TRBV19 and TRBJ1-2 gives the whole variable domain DGGITQSPKYLFRKEGQNVTLSCEQNLNHDAMYWYRQDPGQGLRLIYYSQIVNDFQKGDIAEGYSVSREKKESFPLTVTSAQKNPTAFYLCASQGGSNYGYTFGSGTRLTVV.

V and J are TRBV18 and TRBJ2-1, with D unresolved. This CDR3 comprises 14 residues. The V end was cut by 0 bases, the J end by 4 bases, with 7 bases between. Germline V gene lookup returns CDR1 KGHSH and CDR2 LQKENI. CDR3: CASSPPWAYNEQFF. DNA for the CDR3: TGTGCCAGCTCACCACCGTGGGCTTACAATGAGCAGTTCTTC. Together with reference TRBV18 and TRBJ2-1, the CDR3 gives the full variable domain: NAGVMQNPRHLVRRRGQEARLRCSPMKGHSHVYWYRQLPEEGLKFMVYLQKENIIDESGMPKERFSAEFPKEGPSILRIQQVVRGDSAAYFCASSPPWAYNEQFFGPGTRLTVL.

V usage is TRBV19 and J usage is TRBJ1-1; D is unclear. Germline CDR1 reads LNHDA; CDR2 reads SQIVND (reference sequence). The CDR3 length is 13 residues. Trimming left V 3 bases short and J 5 bases short, with 10 bases between. CDR3 residues: CASSIQARTEAFF. CDR3 DNA sequence: TGTGCCAGTAGTATCCAGGCTCGGACTGAAGCTTTCTTT.

This clone was detected only a few times. The chain uses TRBV5-1 and TRBJ1-6; TRBD1 aligns across 7 bases. Germline V lookup: CDR1 SGHRS, CDR2 YFSETQ. J lost 5 bases, V lost 4 bases, and 6 bases had no gene match. This CDR3 spans 15 amino acids. The CDR3 sequence: CASSTGDRNNSPLHF. The DNA for the CDR3 is TGCGCCAGCAGCACGGGGGACAGAAATAATTCACCCCTCCACTTT. Full variable domain (missing parts from reference TRBV5-1 and TRBJ1-6): KAGVTQTPRYLIKTRGQQVTLSCSPISGHRSVSWYQQTPGQGLQFLFEYFSETQRNKGNFPGRFSGRQFSNSRSEMNVSTLELGDSALYLCASSTGDRNNSPLHFGNGTRLTVT.

This clone occurred a few times. The chain couples TRBV5-5 to TRBJ1-5, with 7 nucleotides matching TRBD1. Losses at the gene ends were 1 base for V and 6 bases for J; bases not matched to a gene: 1. Per germline, CDR1 SGHKS and CDR2 YYEKEE (reference sequence). The CDR3 runs to 13 residues. CDR3 DNA: TGTGCCAGCAGCTTGACAGGGGTTCAGCCCCAGCATTTT. It yields the protein CASSLTGVQPQHF. The full variable domain, with the rest looked up from reference TRBV5-5 and TRBJ1-5, is DAGVTQSPTHLIKTRGQQVTLRCSPISGHKSVSWYQQVLGQGPQFIFQYYEKEERGRGNFPDRFSARQFPNYSSELNVNALLLGDSALYLCASSLTGVQPQHFGDGTRLSIL.

The chain links TRBV7-9 to TRBJ1-1, with a possible D match to TRBD1 (5 bases). The CDR3 has 13 residues. V was clipped by 2 bases and J by 5 bases, with 9 bases between them. Germline-derived CDR1 and CDR2 are SEHNR and FQNEAQ (reference sequence). The CDR3 loop reads CASSLQGRTEAFF. The CDR3 region has the DNA TGTGCCAGCAGCTTACAGGGTCGGACTGAAGCTTTCTTT.

The chain uses TRBV7-8 and TRBJ2-7; D is possibly TRBD2 (6 bases). CDR1 and CDR2 from the germline V gene are SGHVS and FQNEAQ. V lost 1 base to trimming and J lost 2 bases, with 15 bases between them. The CDR3 has 16 amino acids. The CDR3 region is CASSLERVGGTYEQYF. In DNA form, the CDR3 reads TGTGCCAGCAGCTTAGAGCGGGTGGGGGGAACCTACGAGCAGTACTTC.

The rearrangement uses TRBV10-1 and TRBJ2-2; a weak D match, TRBD1 (5 bases). V lost 5 bases and J lost 6, with 22 bases in between. Germline V gene data show CDR1 as WNHNN and CDR2 as SYGVQD (reference sequence). The CDR3 contains 17 residues. This chain's CDR3 is CASSPHSGIVDAGELFF. The CDR3 DNA is TGCGCCAGCAGTCCCCACTCAGGGATTGTTGATGCCGGGGAGCTGTTTTTT.

A note on this clone: This CDR3 is also generated by other DNA sequences in the sample. The chain combines TRBV29-1 with TRBJ1-5, with 8 bases that match TRBD1. The CDR3 totals 12 residues. Germline CDR1 and CDR2: SQVTM and ANQGSEA. Trimming cost V 4 bases and J 4 bases; bases outside gene matches: 0. The CDR3, as DNA: TGCAGCGTTGGGGACAGGAATCAGCCCCAGCATTTT. Translated, it gives CSVGDRNQPQHF.

The gene calls are TRBV25-1 and TRBJ1-6; D might be TRBD1 (5 bases). The V gene lost 3 bases and the J gene lost 8 bases, with 11 bases spanning the gap. This CDR3 contains 14 residues. Germline assignment: CDR1 MGHDK and CDR2 SYGVNS. The CDR3 DNA is TGTGCCAGCAGTGAGCTCAGGGCGGATTCACCCCTCCACTTT. Translation: CASSELRADSPLHF.

The chain couples TRBV11-2 to TRBJ2-7, with TRBD1 matching over 9 bases. The germline V gene encodes CDR1 SGHAT and CDR2 FQNNGV. This CDR3 has 15 residues. With 5 bases clipped from V and 0 bases from J, the junction kept 5 bases outside the gene matches. Here the CDR3 DNA reads TGTGCCAGCAGCCGGGACAGGGTCCTCTCCTACGAGCAGTACTTC. Residues: CASSRDRVLSYEQYF.